This T cell receptor (beta chain) is from a study of regulatory T cells in long-lasting Graves disease. Study outcomes and limitations: Persistent disease showed a preference for TRBV28, TRBJ1-2 and TRBJ2-5.

Germline V gene lookup returns CDR1 MGHDK and CDR2 SYGVNS. Trimming removed 10 bases at V and 7 bases at J, with 16 bases between. The CDR3 sequence is 12 residues long. Comments on this clonotype: As yet, its antigen is unknown.

Building the TCR beta libraries relied on iRepertoire HTBI primers, and CDR3 regions underwent Arm-PCR. How the authors handled the data: Segment identification across samples yielded 60 to 80 TRBV and 14 to 15 TRBJ segments. One entry per CDR3 protein results from TCRdb running MiXCR on the multiplex PCR reads. These V and J calls are TCRdb output, not the study's own analysis. The table shows some 470,000 distinct CDR3 sequences, with roughly 21% occurring only once. Time point: persistent/refractory GD, antithyroid drugs over 5 years with positive TRAb. Construction of the TCR library relied on RNA isolated from PBMCs. Graves' disease diagnosis was established per American Thyroid Association guidelines.

The chain combines TRBV25-1 with TRBJ1-2; tentative D call: TRBD1 (6 bases). The sample consisted of peripheral blood mononuclear cells (PBMCs), taken when the disease was refractory, from a patient treated with antithyroid drugs. The receptor was derived from a female donor with Graves disease. CDR3 nucleotides: TGTGCCACCCACTCGGGGGGGGCTGGCTACACCTTC. Translation: CATHSGGAGYTF.